This paragraph covers one TCR beta chain sequence. The antigen remains undetermined. The data belong to a study of T cell responses to AZD1222 COVID-19 vaccine. At the level of the study: Second-dose timings of about 4 or about 12 weeks were pooled. Study results and caveats: When two AZD1222 doses had been given, Spike-specific TCR breadth and depth rose. Only after the peak T cell response were repertoires sampled.

Here immunoSEQ multiplex PCR was the method, and the copy in TCRdb shows in-frame clones only, minus some. The data hold approximately 160,000 clones, with 90% to 95% observed a single time. V lost 3 bases and J 0 bases, leaving 6 bases between the germline ends. Germline CDR1 is DFQATT and CDR2 is SNEGSKA (reference sequence). This CDR3 is 13 amino acids long. The V gene is TRBV20-1, the J gene TRBJ1-5, with unresolved D. The TCR sequence derives from an adult in good health. This specimen consisted of peripheral blood, obtained on day 0 of AZD1222 vaccination. CDR3 loop: CSASATSNQPQHF. CDR3 DNA: TGCAGTGCTAGTGCCACTAGCAATCAGCCCCAGCATTTT.